This T cell receptor beta chain came from a study of blood T cells in healthy people across ages. This CDR3 is built from 14 residues. Germline values: CDR1 DFQATT, CDR2 SNEGSKA (reference sequence). Losses at the gene ends were 5 bases for V and 0 bases for J; bases not matched to a gene: 4. For the second PCR, which ran for 7 to 11 cycles, a sample-barcoded 5' primer and a J-beta primer mix were used. Using its own MiXCR run on the 5' RACE reads, TCRdb lists one record per CDR3 protein. Here the sample spans more than 700,000 distinct CDR3 sequences, 35% to 50% being singletons. The clonotype was recovered from an elderly man in good health. Sequences were obtained from blood. The rearrangement joins TRBV20-1 to TRBJ2-7, with 10 bases aligning to TRBD2. Here the CDR3 reads CSAHLAGVSYEQYF. CDR3 in DNA: TGCAGTGCTCACCTAGCGGGGGTCTCCTACGAGCAGTACTTC.